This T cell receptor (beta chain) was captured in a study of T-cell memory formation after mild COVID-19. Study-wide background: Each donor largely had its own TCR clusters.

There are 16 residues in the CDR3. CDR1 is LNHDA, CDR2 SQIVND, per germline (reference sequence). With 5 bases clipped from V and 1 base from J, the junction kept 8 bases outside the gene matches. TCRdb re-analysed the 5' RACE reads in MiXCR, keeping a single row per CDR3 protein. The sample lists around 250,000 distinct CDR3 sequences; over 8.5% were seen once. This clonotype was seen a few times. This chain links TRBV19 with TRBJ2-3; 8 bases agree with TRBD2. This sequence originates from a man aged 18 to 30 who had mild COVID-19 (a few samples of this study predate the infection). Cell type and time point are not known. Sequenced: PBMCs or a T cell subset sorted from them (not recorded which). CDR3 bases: TGTGCCAGTAGTCGAGGGAACGGGGGGGGCACAGATACGCAGTATTTT. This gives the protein CASSRGNGGGTDTQYF.